Shown below are 20 T cell receptor beta chains from a single sample sequenced in a study of identical twins. TCRdb analysed the 5' RACE reads with MiXCR anew, one entry per CDR3 protein. The sample includes some 270,000 distinct CDR3 sequences, 6.5% to 9.5% of them seen just once. The same data also went into a second study, on yellow fever vaccine responses in identical twins.

Sequencing was performed on CD8+ T cells sorted from blood. The origin of the receptors is a young woman in good health.

This clonotype turned up a few times. The rearrangement joins TRBV27 to TRBJ2-1; no firm D call. The CDR3 sequence is 15 residues long. Trimming pared 2 bases from V and 9 bases from J, leaving 17 bases between. Germline CDR1 and CDR2: MNHEY and SMNVEV (reference sequence). This chain's CDR3 is CASSLSGLGFTEQFF. The CDR3, as DNA: TGTGCCAGCAGTTTAAGTGGTTTAGGGTTTACTGAGCAGTTCTTC.

This clonotype was counted ten times or more. J is TRBJ2-7 and V is TRBV27; possibly TRBD2 for D (5 bases). This CDR3 has 13 residues. Trimming shortened V by 6 bases and J by 2 bases, and 11 bases separated the two germline ends. Germline V CDR1 and CDR2: MNHEY, SMNVEV (reference sequence). This CDR3 reads CASSHREAYEQYF. The DNA for the CDR3 is TGTGCCAGCAGCCACCGGGAAGCCTACGAGCAGTACTTC.

This clonotype was seen more than once but under ten times. This chain joins TRBV18 and TRBJ2-5, with TRBD1 as a possible D gene (5 bases). Germline CDR1 reads KGHSH; CDR2 reads LQKENI. The germline V and J ends were trimmed by 2 bases and 3 bases, with 13 bases remaining between them. The CDR3 is 15 amino acids. CDR3 in amino acids: CASSPSPTVEETQYF. CDR3 DNA: TGTGCCAGCTCACCATCCCCGACAGTAGAAGAGACCCAGTACTTC. The whole variable domain, remainder taken from reference TRBV18 and TRBJ2-5, is NAGVMQNPRHLVRRRGQEARLRCSPMKGHSHVYWYRQLPEEGLKFMVYLQKENIIDESGMPKERFSAEFPKEGPSILRIQQVVRGDSAAYFCASSPSPTVEETQYFGPGTRLLVL.

This chain uses TRBV10-3 with TRBJ2-3, with TRBD1 matching 8 bases. This CDR3 is built from 14 residues. Trimming cost V 10 bases and J 4 bases; bases outside gene matches: 10. Germline V gene lookup returns CDR1 ENHRY and CDR2 SYGVKD. CDR3 amino acids: CATQVVQGADTQYF. Here the CDR3 DNA reads TGTGCCACGCAAGTCGTACAGGGGGCAGATACGCAGTATTTT.

The chain links TRBV25-1 to TRBJ1-1; D not certain. The CDR3 consists of 16 residues. CDR1 is MGHDK and CDR2 is SYGVNS in the germline V gene. The V end was cut by 6 bases, the J end by 0 bases, with 17 bases between. The CDR3 DNA is TGTGCCAGCAGCGTGGCCGCGCTAGGAATGAACACTGAAGCTTTCTTT. Encoded protein: CASSVAALGMNTEAFF.

Only a few counts were recorded for this clonotype. The chain recombines TRBV29-1 with TRBJ2-2; D perhaps matches TRBD1 (6 bases). Germline V gene data show CDR1 as SQVTM and CDR2 as ANQGSEA. Trimming left V 6 bases short and J 6 bases short, with 8 bases between. The CDR3 spans 11 residues. The CDR3 DNA reads as TGCAGCGTGGGGGCGGCCGGGGAGCTGTTTTTT. Protein: CSVGAAGELFF.

This clonotype appeared a few times. The V call is TRBV5-1, the J call TRBJ2-1, with 11 bases aligning to TRBD1. The CDR3 spans 16 residues. V lost 0 bases, J lost 7 bases, and 6 bases stayed unmatched. Germline CDR1 is SGHRS and CDR2 is YFSETQ. CDR3 amino acids: CASSLESGQGGNEQFF. The DNA for the CDR3 is TGCGCCAGCAGCTTGGAGTCGGGACAGGGGGGAAATGAGCAGTTCTTC.

The chain uses TRBV11-3 and TRBJ2-3; 12 positions agree with TRBD1. Germline V lookup: CDR1 SGHNT, CDR2 YENEEA. The CDR3 loop spans 16 amino acids. J was trimmed by 5 bases and V by 4 bases; bases with no gene match: 7. As DNA, the CDR3 is TGTGCCAGCAGCTCCCGGGACAGGGGGCTCGAAGATACGCAGTATTTT. It codes for CASSSRDRGLEDTQYF.

This clonotype was counted at least ten times. This chain links TRBV20-1 with TRBJ2-5; 7 nucleotides match TRBD2. V lost 1 base, J lost 2 bases, and 16 bases stayed unmatched. The germline V gene has CDR1 DFQATT and CDR2 SNEGSKA (reference sequence). CDR3 length equals 18 residues. CDR3 sequence: CSARAITSEGTTQETQYF. The CDR3 coding sequence is TGCAGTGCTAGAGCCATAACTAGCGAGGGTACTACACAAGAGACCCAGTACTTC.

The rearrangement joins TRBV4-3 to TRBJ2-1; TRBD1 or TRBD2 may be the D gene (5 bases each). Germline CDR1 LGHNA, CDR2 YSLEER. V was pared by 1 base and J by 2 bases, with 18 bases between. This CDR3 contains 18 residues. CDR3: CASSQAGLESGAYNEQFF. CDR3 sequence (DNA): TGCGCCAGCAGCCAAGCAGGGTTGGAAAGCGGCGCCTACAATGAGCAGTTCTTC.

This clonotype was seen repeatedly, ten times or more. The chain links TRBV2 to TRBJ2-3; 11 bases agree with TRBD1. V was pared by 5 bases and J by 3 bases, with 4 bases of the junction left unmatched. This CDR3 comprises 15 residues. CDR1 and CDR2 (germline): SNHLY, FYNNEI. The CDR3 DNA is TGTGCCAGCAGTTCGGACAGGGGGCGGACAGATACGCAGTATTTT. This gives the protein CASSSDRGRTDTQYF.

The sample holds many counts of this clonotype. This chain connects TRBV6-5 to TRBJ2-2; D not resolved. The CDR3 is 17 residues long. The germline gives CDR1 MNHEY, CDR2 SVGAGI. The ends were cut back, 3 bases at V and 8 bases at J, with 22 bases in the middle. CDR3 DNA: TGTGCCAGCAGTTATATGGGAAATCATATCGGCCCGGGGGAGCTGTTTTTT. It encodes CASSYMGNHIGPGELFF.

The CDR3 DNA follows: TGTGCCAGCAGCCCGAACTGGGACAGGGTCTACAATGAGCAGTTCTTC. This codes for CASSPNWDRVYNEQFF. This chain connects TRBV7-9 to TRBJ2-1; the match to TRBD1 covers 9 bases. The CDR3 extends over 16 amino acids. V gave up 5 bases and J gave up 3 bases; unmatched junction bases: 8. CDR1 is SEHNR, CDR2 FQNEAQ, per germline (reference sequence).

The chain uses TRBV20-1 and TRBJ2-7; 8 bases agree with TRBD2. CDR1 and CDR2 (germline): DFQATT, SNEGSKA (reference sequence). This CDR3 has 15 residues. V shed 5 bases, J shed 6 bases, and the junction held 15 bases outside the gene matches. CDR3 amino acids: CSAESGGDLPGEQYF. The CDR3 nucleotides read TGCAGTGCTGAGAGCGGGGGTGACCTACCTGGCGAGCAGTACTTC.

This clonotype was seen only a few times. In DNA, the CDR3 is TGTGCCAGCAGTCCTAGACTTGGCAATACGCAGTATTTT. It translates to CASSPRLGNTQYF. The rearrangement links TRBV28 to TRBJ2-3; D gene uncertain. This CDR3 contains 13 residues. The germline CDR1 and CDR2 sequences are MDHEN and SYDVKM. Trimming took 5 bases from V and 7 from J, leaving 13 bases between them.

The chain uses TRBV10-3 and TRBJ2-7, with 11 bases lining up with TRBD2. Germline lookup yields CDR1 ENHRY and CDR2 SYGVKD. V lost 3 bases and J lost 3; bases outside the gene matches: 1. There are 14 residues in the CDR3. The CDR3 here is CAISETSGSYEQYF. CDR3 in DNA: TGTGCCATCAGTGAAACTAGCGGGAGCTACGAGCAGTACTTC.

This clonotype showed up many times. J is TRBJ1-1 and V is TRBV7-9; 7 bases map to TRBD1. CDR3 length: 13 residues. Germline V gives CDR1 SEHNR, CDR2 FQNEAQ (reference sequence). V lost 5 bases and J lost 5; bases outside the gene matches: 5. CDR3 coding DNA: TGTGCCAGCAGCCCGACAGGGATTACTGAAGCTTTCTTT. Protein product: CASSPTGITEAFF.

The chain employs TRBV7-9 and TRBJ2-7; 11 bases map to TRBD2. The CDR3 runs to 15 residues. Trimming took 5 bases from V and 3 from J; bases not matched to a gene: 6. Germline V CDR1 and CDR2: SEHNR, FQNEAQ (reference sequence). The CDR3 protein is CASSLTSGDNYEQYF. The CDR3 coding sequence is TGTGCCAGCAGCCTGACTAGCGGGGATAACTACGAGCAGTACTTC.

This clonotype was observed at least ten times. The J gene is TRBJ1-2, the V gene TRBV12-3 or TRBV12-4; D is ambiguous. The CDR3 is 13 amino acids. Trimming took off 6 bases at V and 1 base at J, with 9 bases between the two ends. The CDR3 DNA reads TGTGCCAGCAGCTTCAGACTTAACTATGGCTACACCTTC. Translating gives CASSFRLNYGYTF.

The table lists this clonotype with a few counts. CDR3 sequence: CASTPGDRGSYEQYF. The CDR3 DNA reads as TGTGCCAGCACCCCCGGCGACAGGGGTTCCTACGAGCAGTACTTC. The rearrangement uses TRBV7-9 and TRBJ2-7; 8 positions match TRBD1. CDR3 length: 15 residues. The V and J ends lost 7 bases and 1 base, in that order; junction bases with no gene match: 9. Germline CDR1 and CDR2: SEHNR and FQNEAQ (reference sequence).